These 22 T cell receptor beta chains were all obtained from the same sample, sequenced in a study of T cell responses to AZD1222 COVID-19 vaccine. Sequenced by immunoSEQ multiplex PCR; TCRdb stores in-frame clones only, minus some. The sample contains roughly 140,000 clones, approximately 88% of which appear only once. Sequenced here: peripheral blood, sampled on day 0 of AZD1222 vaccination. The receptors were sampled from an adult in good health.

The gene calls are TRBV11-3 and TRBJ2-4; 7 nucleotides line up with TRBD2. This CDR3 has 18 residues. The V and J ends lost 0 bases and 0 bases, in that order; junction bases with no gene match: 8. Germline-derived CDR1 and CDR2 are SGHNT and YENEEA. This chain's CDR3 is CASSLDFGVAGAKNIQYF. The CDR3 bases are TGTGCCAGCAGCTTAGATTTTGGTGTAGCGGGAGCCAAAAACATTCAGTACTTC.

This rearrangement joins TRBV10-3 to TRBJ1-3, with D unresolved. Germline V gene data show CDR1 as ENHRY and CDR2 as SYGVKD. The CDR3 runs to 13 residues. V was clipped by 10 bases and J by 0 bases, with 10 bases between them. The CDR3 loop is CATRTSSGNTIYF. DNA of the CDR3: TGTGCCACCCGGACCAGCTCTGGAAACACCATATATTTT.

The chain joins TRBV18 to TRBJ2-5, with TRBD1 matching over 10 bases. The CDR3 is made up of 15 amino acids. CDR1 and CDR2 (germline): KGHSH, LQKENI. Trimming removed 3 bases from V and 4 bases from J; junction bases left unmatched: 5. The CDR3 DNA sequence: TGTGCCAGCTCACCGGGACAGGGGATCAGAGAGACCCAGTACTTC. Residues: CASSPGQGIRETQYF.

This clone was seen once. V usage is TRBV9 and J usage is TRBJ2-1, with 8 bases that match TRBD1. The germline V gene encodes CDR1 SGDLS and CDR2 YYNGEE. The CDR3 runs to 15 residues. V lost 0 bases to trimming and J lost 8 bases; unmatched junction nucleotides: 7. CDR3 in amino acids: CASSVGPSRGHEQFF. The CDR3, as DNA: TGTGCCAGCAGCGTAGGCCCTAGCAGGGGGCATGAGCAGTTCTTC. Drawing the rest from reference TRBV9 and TRBJ2-1, the complete variable domain is DSGVTQTPKHLITATGQRVTLRCSPRSGDLSVYWYQQSLDQGLQFLIQYYNGEERAKGNILERFSAQQFPDLHSELNLSSLELGDSALYFCASSVGPSRGHEQFFGPGTRLTVL.

The chain has TRBV20-1 and TRBJ1-1; D gene uncertain. The V gene's germline CDR1 is DFQATT and CDR2 SNEGSKA (reference sequence). The V end lost 3 bases, the J end lost 0 bases, and 14 bases lay between the germline ends. The CDR3 is 15 residues long. CDR3 amino acids: CSASGGIGLNTEAFF. DNA of the CDR3: TGCAGTGCTAGTGGAGGAATTGGGTTGAACACTGAAGCTTTCTTT.

This rearrangement joins TRBV28 to TRBJ1-1; D remains ambiguous. This CDR3 has 13 residues. Trimming cost V 6 bases and J 5 bases, with 13 bases left between them. CDR1 MDHEN and CDR2 SYDVKM come from the germline V gene. CDR3 bases: TGTGCCAGCAGCCCTCTGGTCCGAACTGAAGCTTTCTTT. Translation: CASSPLVRTEAFF.

The rearrangement links TRBV24-1 to TRBJ2-1; weak D call: TRBD1 (5 bases). The CDR3 has 15 amino acids. Germline loops: CDR1 KGHDR, CDR2 SFDVKD. The germline V and J ends were trimmed by 9 bases and 4 bases, with 18 bases remaining between them. The CDR3, as DNA: TGTGCCACCCAACCAGGGAATGTTGGGTACAATGAGCAGTTCTTC. It is translated as CATQPGNVGYNEQFF.

The chain carries TRBV19 and TRBJ1-2, with 7 bases fitting TRBD1. CDR3 length: 14 residues. CDR1 and CDR2 from the germline V gene are LNHDA and SQIVND (reference sequence). Trimming at V came to 2 bases and at J to 4 bases, leaving 4 bases not matched to a gene. CDR3 DNA sequence: TGTGCCAGTAGTATATACAGGGGAGCCTATGGCTACACCTTC. Translation gives CASSIYRGAYGYTF.

The V call is TRBV5-1, the J call TRBJ2-3; 10 bases agree with TRBD1. The CDR3 spans 18 residues. The V gene's germline CDR1 is SGHRS and CDR2 YFSETQ. The V and J ends lost 4 bases and 2 bases, in that order; junction bases with no gene match: 13. Written as DNA, the CDR3 is TGCGCCAGCAGCCCCCGTGGACAGGGGGGCCACTCCACAGATACGCAGTATTTT. Protein sequence: CASSPRGQGGHSTDTQYF.

The chain links TRBV7-3 to TRBJ2-2; no clear D gene. Germline V gives CDR1 SGHTA, CDR2 FQGTGA. The CDR3 has 16 residues. Trimming took off 4 bases at V and 4 bases at J, with 16 bases between the two ends. The CDR3 loop reads CASSSTSFGATGELFF. In nucleotides, the CDR3 is TGTGCCAGCAGCTCCACCTCCTTCGGCGCCACCGGGGAGCTGTTTTTT.

This CDR3 reads CASRVRGLPYGYTF. The CDR3 DNA reads TGTGCCAGTAGAGTCAGGGGGCTCCCCTATGGCTACACCTTC. V usage is TRBV19 and J usage is TRBJ1-2; 8 bases fit TRBD1. V lost 6 bases and J lost 4; bases outside the gene matches: 7. The CDR3 length is 14 residues. Germline V lookup: CDR1 LNHDA, CDR2 SQIVND (reference sequence). The variable domain in full, with the rest retrieved from reference TRBV19 and TRBJ1-2, is DGGITQSPKYLFRKEGQNVTLSCEQNLNHDAMYWYRQDPGQGLRLIYYSQIVNDFQKGDIAEGYSVSREKKESFPLTVTSAQKNPTAFYLCASRVRGLPYGYTFGSGTRLTVV.

This chain uses TRBV29-1 with TRBJ1-4; TRBD1 might be the D (5 bases). Between the trimmed V and J ends, which lost 2 bases and 5 bases, there was a span of 12 bases. The CDR3 contains 14 residues. The V gene's germline CDR1 is SQVTM and CDR2 ANQGSEA. The chain's CDR3 is CSVEHPGGNEKLFF. The CDR3 DNA follows: TGCAGCGTTGAACACCCGGGGGGGAATGAAAAACTGTTTTTT.

This clone showed up just a few times. The chain uses TRBV4-1 and TRBJ1-5; D is ambiguous. Germline CDR1 MGHRA, CDR2 YSYEKL. Between the trimmed V and J ends, which lost 4 bases and 0 bases, there was a span of 10 bases. The length of the CDR3 is 15 residues. The chain's CDR3 is CASSPHRSSNQPQHF. In DNA, the CDR3 is TGCGCCAGCAGCCCACATCGTTCTAGCAATCAGCCCCAGCATTTT.

The chain combines TRBV6-1 with TRBJ2-7, with 12 positions matching TRBD2. V lost 0 bases and J lost 5; bases outside the gene matches: 14. The CDR3 length is 19 residues. Germline CDR1 and CDR2: MNHNS and SASEGT. The CDR3 region is CASSEALGGLAGLGHEQYF. The CDR3 DNA reads TGTGCCAGCAGTGAAGCCCTGGGAGGACTAGCGGGATTGGGGCACGAGCAGTACTTC.

V gene TRBV6-1 combines with J gene TRBJ1-2, with 9 nucleotides matching TRBD1. This CDR3 has 16 amino acids. V gave up 1 base and J gave up 5 bases; unmatched junction bases: 8. CDR1 MNHNS and CDR2 SASEGT come from the germline V gene. The CDR3 region is CASSEGTGEDVYGYTF. The CDR3 DNA reads as TGTGCCAGCAGTGAAGGGACAGGGGAAGATGTGTATGGCTACACCTTC.

The rearrangement links TRBV18 to TRBJ1-2; TRBD1 matches at 8 bases. V shed 3 bases, J shed 8 bases, and the junction held 5 bases outside the gene matches. Germline V gene lookup returns CDR1 KGHSH and CDR2 LQKENI. The CDR3 sequence is 13 residues long. This CDR3 is CASSPLDRDGYTF. The CDR3, as DNA: TGTGCCAGCTCACCTCTGGACAGGGACGGCTACACCTTC.

This chain connects TRBV30 to TRBJ2-7, with D possibly matching TRBD1 (6 bases). V lost 0 bases and J lost 5, with 14 bases in between. CDR3 size: 14 residues. From germline, CDR1 is GTSNPN and CDR2 SVGIG (reference sequence). CDR3 bases: TGTGCCTGGAGTGTACCAGGGGCAGTAAACGAGCAGTACTTC. Encoded protein: CAWSVPGAVNEQYF.

This chain connects TRBV3-1 (or the pseudogene TRBV3-2) to TRBJ1-2, with D unresolved. Germline V gene sequence: CDR1 LGHDT, CDR2 YNNKEL (reference sequence). This CDR3 region has 18 residues. Between the trimmed V and J ends, which lost 0 bases and 2 bases, there was a span of 19 bases. The CDR3 protein is CASSQDFLTALNNYGYTF. CDR3 coding DNA: TGTGCCAGCAGCCAAGATTTCCTAACAGCACTAAACAACTATGGCTACACCTTC.

The chain recombines TRBV7-9 with TRBJ1-4; 7 bases line up with TRBD1. Germline CDR1 and CDR2: SEHNR and FQNEAQ (reference sequence). The CDR3 has 14 amino acids. With 7 bases clipped from V and 5 bases from J, the junction kept 7 bases outside the gene matches. The CDR3 DNA sequence: TGTGCCAGCATCATTACAGGGGCGAATGAAAAACTGTTTTTT. Translated: CASIITGANEKLFF.

The CDR3 is CASSGQGVSSGANVLTF. DNA of the CDR3: TGCGCCAGCAGCGGACAGGGGGTGAGCTCTGGGGCCAACGTCCTGACTTTC. The chain has TRBV5-1 and TRBJ2-6; 10 bases are shared with TRBD1. Trimming removed 4 bases from V and 0 bases from J; junction bases left unmatched: 4. This CDR3 spans 17 amino acids. CDR1 SGHRS and CDR2 YFSETQ come from the germline V gene.

Remarks on this clone: Other nucleotide sequences in the sample specify the same CDR3. This chain uses TRBV30 with TRBJ2-7; D gene uncertain. The V and J ends lost 3 bases and 2 bases respectively, with 5 bases between them. There are 11 residues in the CDR3. Per germline, CDR1 GTSNPN and CDR2 SVGIG (reference sequence). CDR3 residues: CAWSPAYEQYF. In DNA, the CDR3 is TGTGCCTGGAGCCCCGCCTACGAGCAGTACTTC.

This chain uses TRBV27 with TRBJ2-2; 8 positions agree with TRBD2. Germline trimming cut 8 bases from V and 5 bases from J; bases unmatched to any gene: 16. Germline V gene sequence: CDR1 MNHEY, CDR2 SMNVEV (reference sequence). The CDR3 loop spans 17 amino acids. CDR3 residues: CASPFSGDWGRTGELFF. CDR3 in DNA: TGTGCCAGCCCCTTTAGCGGGGACTGGGGTAGGACCGGGGAGCTGTTTTTT.